This TCR beta chain appears in the sequencing data of a study of T-cell memory formation after mild COVID-19. About the study: TCR clusters were mostly confined to one donor each.

Trimming cost V 1 base and J 1 base, with 11 bases left between them. The CDR3 consists of 15 residues. CDR1 and CDR2 (germline): SGHVS, FQNEAQ. Study-level points and caveats: Clones contracting day 15 to 85 were balanced CD4/CD8; later expanders leaned CD4+. Second-wave clones peaking on day 37 lacked confirmed SARS-CoV-2 specificity. Largely, contracting CD4+ clones fell within CM and EM, and contracting CD8+ clones within EMRA.

MiXCR was run by TCRdb on the 5' RACE reads, yielding one entry per CDR3 protein. The repertoire holds about 210,000 distinct CDR3 sequences, with roughly 27% as singletons. Turning to this clonotype: The antigen is undetermined.

The chain employs TRBV7-8 and TRBJ2-7; no clear D gene. Specimen: PBMCs or a T cell subset sorted from them (not recorded which). The origin of this receptor is an adult woman who had mild COVID-19 (a few samples of this study predate the infection). Cell type and time point are not known. The CDR3 DNA reads as TGTGCCAGCAGCTTAGAATCTGGAGCTTCCTACGAGCAGTACTTC. Its protein product is CASSLESGASYEQYF.